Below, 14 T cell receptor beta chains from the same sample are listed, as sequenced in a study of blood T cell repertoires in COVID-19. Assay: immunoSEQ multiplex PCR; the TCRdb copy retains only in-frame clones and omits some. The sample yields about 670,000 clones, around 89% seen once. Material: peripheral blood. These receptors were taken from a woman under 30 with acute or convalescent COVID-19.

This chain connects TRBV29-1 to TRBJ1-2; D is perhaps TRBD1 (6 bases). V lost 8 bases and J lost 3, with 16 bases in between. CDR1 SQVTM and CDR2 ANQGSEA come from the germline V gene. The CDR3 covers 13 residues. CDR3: CSSRGGADYGYTF. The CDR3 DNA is TGCAGCTCCCGTGGGGGCGCGGACTATGGCTACACCTTC.

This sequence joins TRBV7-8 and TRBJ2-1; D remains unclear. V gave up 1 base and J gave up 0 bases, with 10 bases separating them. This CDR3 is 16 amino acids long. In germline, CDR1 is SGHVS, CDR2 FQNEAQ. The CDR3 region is CASSLGAQASYNEQFF. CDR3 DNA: TGTGCCAGCAGCTTAGGGGCGCAGGCCTCCTACAATGAGCAGTTCTTC.

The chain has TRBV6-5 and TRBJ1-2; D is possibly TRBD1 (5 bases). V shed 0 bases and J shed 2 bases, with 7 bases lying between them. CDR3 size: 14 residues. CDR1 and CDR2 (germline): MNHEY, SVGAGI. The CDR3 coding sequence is TGTGCCAGCAGTTACTCGACAGACAACTATGGCTACACCTTC. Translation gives CASSYSTDNYGYTF.

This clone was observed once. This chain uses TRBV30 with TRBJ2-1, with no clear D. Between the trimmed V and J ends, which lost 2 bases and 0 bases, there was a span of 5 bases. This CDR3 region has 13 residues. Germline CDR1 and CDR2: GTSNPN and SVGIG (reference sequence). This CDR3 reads CAWSLSSYNEQFF. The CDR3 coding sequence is TGTGCCTGGAGTCTCAGCTCCTACAATGAGCAGTTCTTC.

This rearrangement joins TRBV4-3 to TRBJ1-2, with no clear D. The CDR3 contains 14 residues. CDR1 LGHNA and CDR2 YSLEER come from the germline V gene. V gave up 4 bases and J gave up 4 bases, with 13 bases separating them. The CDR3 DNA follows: TGCGCCAGCAGCCCCAGCTTCGAGGCCTATGGCTACACCTTC. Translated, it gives CASSPSFEAYGYTF.

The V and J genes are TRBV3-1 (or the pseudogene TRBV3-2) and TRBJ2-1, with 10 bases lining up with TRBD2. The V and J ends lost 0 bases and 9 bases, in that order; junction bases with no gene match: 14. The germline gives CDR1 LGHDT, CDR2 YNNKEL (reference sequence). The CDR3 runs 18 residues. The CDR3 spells CASSQEGPAGGPFLEQFF. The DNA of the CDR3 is TGTGCCAGCAGCCAAGAGGGACCAGCGGGGGGGCCTTTTCTTGAGCAGTTCTTC.

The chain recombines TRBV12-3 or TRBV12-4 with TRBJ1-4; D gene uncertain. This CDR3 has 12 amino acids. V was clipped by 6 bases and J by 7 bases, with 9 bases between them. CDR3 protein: CASSFYPEKLFF. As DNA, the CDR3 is TGTGCCAGCAGCTTCTACCCTGAAAAACTGTTTTTT.

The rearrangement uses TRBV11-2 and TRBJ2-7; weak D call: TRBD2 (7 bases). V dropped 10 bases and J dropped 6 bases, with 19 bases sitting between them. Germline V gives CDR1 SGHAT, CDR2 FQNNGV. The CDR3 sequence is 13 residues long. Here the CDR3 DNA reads TGTGCCACCCAACAGGGACTAATCCTCGAGCAGTACTTC. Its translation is CATQQGLILEQYF.

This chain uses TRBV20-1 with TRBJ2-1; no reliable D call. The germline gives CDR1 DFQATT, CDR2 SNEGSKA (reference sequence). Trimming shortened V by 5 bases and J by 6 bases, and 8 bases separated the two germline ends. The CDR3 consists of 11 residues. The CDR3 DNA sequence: TGCAGTGCTCCGGTAAGCAATGAGCAGTTCTTC. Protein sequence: CSAPVSNEQFF.

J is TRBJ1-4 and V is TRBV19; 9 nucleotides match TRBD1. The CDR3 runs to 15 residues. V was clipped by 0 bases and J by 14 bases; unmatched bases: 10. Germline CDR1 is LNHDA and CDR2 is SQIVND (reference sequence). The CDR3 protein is CASSIESGTGMNLFF. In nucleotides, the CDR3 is TGTGCCAGTAGTATAGAGTCCGGGACAGGGATGAATCTGTTTTTT.

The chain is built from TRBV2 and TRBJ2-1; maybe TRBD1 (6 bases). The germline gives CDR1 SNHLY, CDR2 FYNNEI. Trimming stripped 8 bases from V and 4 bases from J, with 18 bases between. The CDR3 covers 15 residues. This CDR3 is CASGGRVSLYNEQFF. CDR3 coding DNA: TGTGCCAGCGGGGGCCGTGTGTCGCTTTACAATGAGCAGTTCTTC.

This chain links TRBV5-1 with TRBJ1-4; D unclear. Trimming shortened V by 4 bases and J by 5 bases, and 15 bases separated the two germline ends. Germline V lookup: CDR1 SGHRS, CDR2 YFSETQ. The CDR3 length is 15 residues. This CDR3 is CASSPQLPSNEKLFF. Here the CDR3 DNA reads TGCGCCAGCAGCCCCCAACTGCCCTCGAATGAAAAACTGTTTTTT.

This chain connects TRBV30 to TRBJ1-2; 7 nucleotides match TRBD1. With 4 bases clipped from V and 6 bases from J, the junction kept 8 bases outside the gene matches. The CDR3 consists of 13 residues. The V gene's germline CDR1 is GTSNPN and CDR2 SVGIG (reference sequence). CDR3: CAWNKGAGNGYTF. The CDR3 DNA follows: TGTGCCTGGAATAAGGGGGCTGGTAATGGCTACACCTTC.

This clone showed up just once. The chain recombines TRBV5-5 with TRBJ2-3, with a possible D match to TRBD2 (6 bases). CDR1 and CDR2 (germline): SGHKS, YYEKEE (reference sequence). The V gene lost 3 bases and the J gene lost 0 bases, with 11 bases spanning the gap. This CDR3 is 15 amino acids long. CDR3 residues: CASSWGETSTDTQYF. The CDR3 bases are TGTGCCAGCAGCTGGGGGGAGACTAGCACAGATACGCAGTATTTT.